The TCR beta chain under discussion was sequenced for a study of molecular identifiers for immune sequencing clone quantification. Study-level points and caveats: Clones above 20 RNA copies held over 98% of effector molecules, under 1% in naive cells.

Germline V gives CDR1 SGDLS, CDR2 YYNGEE. Trimming took off 0 bases at V and 5 bases at J, with 8 bases between the two ends. The CDR3 loop spans 13 amino acids. Via MiXCR, TCRdb re-called the PCR reads, giving one row per CDR3 protein. The data contain more than 550,000 distinct CDR3 sequences, 25% of them seen just once; the ten biggest clones take up roughly 0.83%. Regarding this clonotype: Its antigen is currently unknown.

The TCR comes from a human donor in good health. Some libraries in this study had Jurkat cell RNA spiked in. This chain connects TRBV9 to TRBJ1-1; D not resolved. Sequenced input: naive CD8+ T cells from blood, with Jurkat cell RNA spiked in. Subset denoted: FACS-sorted CD8+CD4-CCR7+CD45RA+ naive T cells. The CDR3 region has the DNA TGTGCCAGCAGCGTAGGAGGAAAGACTGAAGCTTTCTTT. Its translation: CASSVGGKTEAFF.